This TCR beta chain was identified during a study of blood T cells in healthy people across ages. It was with a sample-barcoded 5' primer and a J-beta primer mix that a second PCR of about 7 to 12 cycles was run. TCRdb re-analysed the 5' RACE reads in MiXCR, keeping a single row per CDR3 protein. This table has roughly 1,500,000 distinct CDR3 sequences, approximately 40% appearing once. Germline CDR1 and CDR2: LGHDT and YNNKEL (reference sequence). Trimming removed 3 bases at V and 3 bases at J, with 15 bases between. This CDR3 is built from 15 residues. The V and J genes are TRBV3-1 and TRBJ2-7, with TRBD1 as a possible D gene (6 bases). This clonotype was obtained from a woman in her late teens or twenties in good health. The sequencing input was blood. The CDR3, as DNA: TGTGCCAGCAGCCACGCCACCAGGGGCGACTACGAGCAGTACTTC. It yields the protein CASSHATRGDYEQYF.